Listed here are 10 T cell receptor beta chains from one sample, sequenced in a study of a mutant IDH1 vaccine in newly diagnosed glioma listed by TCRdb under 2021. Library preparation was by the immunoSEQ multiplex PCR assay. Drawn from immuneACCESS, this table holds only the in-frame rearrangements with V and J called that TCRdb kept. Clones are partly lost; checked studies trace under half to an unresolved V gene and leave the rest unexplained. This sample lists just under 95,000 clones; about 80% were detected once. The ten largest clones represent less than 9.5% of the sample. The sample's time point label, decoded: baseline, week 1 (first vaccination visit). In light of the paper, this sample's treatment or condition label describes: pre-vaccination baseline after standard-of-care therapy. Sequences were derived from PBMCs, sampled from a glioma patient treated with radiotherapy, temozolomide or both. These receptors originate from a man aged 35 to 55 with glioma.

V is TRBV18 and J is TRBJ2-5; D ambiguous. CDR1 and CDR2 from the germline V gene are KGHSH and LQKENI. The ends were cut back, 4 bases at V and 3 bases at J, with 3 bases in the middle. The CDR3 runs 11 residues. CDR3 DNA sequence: TGTGCCAGCTCACGGAAAGAGACCCAGTACTTC. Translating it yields CASSRKETQYF.

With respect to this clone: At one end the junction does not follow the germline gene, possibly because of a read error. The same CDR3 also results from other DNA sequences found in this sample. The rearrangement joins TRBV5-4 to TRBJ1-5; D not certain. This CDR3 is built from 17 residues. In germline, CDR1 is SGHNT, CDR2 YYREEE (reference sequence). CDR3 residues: CASSQEPWGYGNQPQHF. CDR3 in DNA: TGCGCCAGCAGCCAAGAACCATGGGGTTACGGCAATCAGCCCCAGCATTTT.

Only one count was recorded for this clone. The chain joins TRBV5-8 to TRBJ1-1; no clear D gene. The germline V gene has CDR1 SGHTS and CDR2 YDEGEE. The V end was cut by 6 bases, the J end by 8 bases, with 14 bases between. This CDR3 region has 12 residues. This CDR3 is CASITGREEAFF. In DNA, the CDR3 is TGTGCCAGCATAACGGGGAGGGAAGAAGCTTTCTTT.

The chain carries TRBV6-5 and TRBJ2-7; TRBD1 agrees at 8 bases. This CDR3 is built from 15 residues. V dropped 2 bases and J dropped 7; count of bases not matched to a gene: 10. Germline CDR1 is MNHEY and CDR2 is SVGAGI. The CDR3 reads CASSYAGRQGLEQYF. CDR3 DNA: TGTGCCAGCAGTTACGCAGGAAGACAGGGGCTGGAGCAGTACTTC.

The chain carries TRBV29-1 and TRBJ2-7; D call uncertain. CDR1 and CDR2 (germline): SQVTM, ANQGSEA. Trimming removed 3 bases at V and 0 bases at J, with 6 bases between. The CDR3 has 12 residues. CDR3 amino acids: CSVDALSYEQYF. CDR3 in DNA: TGCAGCGTTGACGCACTCTCCTACGAGCAGTACTTC.

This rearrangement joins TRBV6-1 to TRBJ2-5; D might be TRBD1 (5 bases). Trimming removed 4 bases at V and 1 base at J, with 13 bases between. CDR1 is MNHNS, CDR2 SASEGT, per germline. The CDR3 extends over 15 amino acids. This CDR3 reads CASSVEVGLQETQYF. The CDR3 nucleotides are TGTGCCAGCAGTGTCGAGGTGGGGCTCCAAGAGACCCAGTACTTC.

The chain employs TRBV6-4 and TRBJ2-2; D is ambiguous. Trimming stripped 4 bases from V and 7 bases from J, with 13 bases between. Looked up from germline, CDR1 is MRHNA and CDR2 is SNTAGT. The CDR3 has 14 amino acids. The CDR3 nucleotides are TGTGCCAGCAGTGCCGGGTCGTCCGTCGGGGAGCTGTTTTTT. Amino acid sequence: CASSAGSSVGELFF.

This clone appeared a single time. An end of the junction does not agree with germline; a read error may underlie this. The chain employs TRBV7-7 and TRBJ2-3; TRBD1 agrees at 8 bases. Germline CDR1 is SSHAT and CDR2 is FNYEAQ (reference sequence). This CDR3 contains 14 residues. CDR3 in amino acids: CASSLGQGTDTQYF. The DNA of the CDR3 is TGTGCTAGCAGCTTAGGACAGGGTACAGATACGCAGTATTTT.

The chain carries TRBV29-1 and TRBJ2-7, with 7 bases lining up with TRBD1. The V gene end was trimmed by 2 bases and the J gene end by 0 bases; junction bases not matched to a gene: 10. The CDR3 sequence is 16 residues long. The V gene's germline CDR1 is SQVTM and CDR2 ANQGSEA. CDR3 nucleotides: TGCAGCGTTGAATTGGAGTCGGACAGGAGCTCCTACGAGCAGTACTTC. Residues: CSVELESDRSSYEQYF.

The CDR3 nucleotides are TGCGCCAGCGGGGATGGGGAGGAGGGCTACACCTTC. The encoded protein is CASGDGEEGYTF. The chain combines TRBV10-2 with TRBJ1-2; D is unclear. The germline gives CDR1 WSHSY, CDR2 SAAADI. This CDR3 is built from 12 residues. The V and J ends lost 8 bases and 8 bases respectively, with 15 bases between them.